These 19 T cell receptor beta chains were all obtained from the same sample, sequenced in a study of blood T cell repertoires in COVID-19 (dated by TCRdb to the early 2020s). Library method: the immunoSEQ multiplex PCR assay. Sourced from immuneACCESS, this table was stored by TCRdb with only in-frame sequences that have V and J called. A share of the clones is absent; for the studies checked, an unresolved V gene accounts for under half, and the remainder has no known explanation. The sample table lists about 260,000 clones, 84% of them with a count of one. Of the sample, 4.2% falls within the top ten clones. Sequenced input: peripheral blood. These receptors originate from a man between 60 and 70 years old with acute or convalescent COVID-19.

The V call is TRBV28, the J call TRBJ1-2; no definite D call. The CDR3 consists of 14 residues. CDR1 MDHEN and CDR2 SYDVKM come from the germline V gene. V was clipped by 3 bases and J by 1 base, with 9 bases between them. CDR3 coding DNA: TGTGCCAGCAGTTTTGTCCCATTTAACTATGGCTACACCTTC. This sequence encodes CASSFVPFNYGYTF.

The J gene is TRBJ1-2, the V gene TRBV5-6, with D perhaps matching TRBD1 (5 bases). The CDR3 covers 14 residues. Per the germline V gene, CDR1 is SGHDT and CDR2 is YYEEEE. V shed 0 bases and J shed 4 bases, with 10 bases lying between them. The CDR3 bases are TGTGCCAGCAGCTTGGCGGGGGATAGCTATGGCTACACCTTC. Residues: CASSLAGDSYGYTF. The variable domain in full, completed from reference TRBV5-6 and TRBJ1-2, reads DAGVTQSPTHLIKTRGQQVTLRCSPKSGHDTVSWYQQALGQGPQFIFQYYEEEERQRGNFPDRFSGHQFPNYSSELNVNALLLGDSALYLCASSLAGDSYGYTFGSGTRLTVV.

The gene calls are TRBV12-3 or TRBV12-4 and TRBJ1-2; no reliable D call. V gave up 5 bases and J gave up 4 bases, with 11 bases separating them. The CDR3 sequence is 13 residues long. In DNA form, the CDR3 reads TGTGCCAGCAGTCCCTCAGGCACCTATGGCTACACCTTC. It translates to CASSPSGTYGYTF.

The chain joins TRBV5-1 to TRBJ2-1; 10 bases line up with TRBD2. The germline V gene encodes CDR1 SGHRS and CDR2 YFSETQ. The CDR3 spans 15 residues. The junction had 5 bases not matched to a gene; V was cut back by 4 bases and J by 4 bases. The DNA for the CDR3 is TGCGCCAGCAGCCTTACTAGCGGGGCTTACAATGAGCAGTTCTTC. Amino acid sequence: CASSLTSGAYNEQFF.

The genes are TRBV10-1 and TRBJ2-7, with 10 nucleotides matching TRBD2. With 1 base clipped from V and 6 bases from J, the junction kept 3 bases outside the gene matches. CDR3 length: 14 amino acids. Germline V gene data show CDR1 as WNHNN and CDR2 as SYGVQD (reference sequence). As DNA, the CDR3 is TGCGCCAGCAGTGAGTGGACTAGCGGAGTCGAGCAGTACTTC. The encoded protein is CASSEWTSGVEQYF.

This chain connects TRBV7-9 to TRBJ2-1; D is perhaps TRBD2 (6 bases). Germline V CDR1 and CDR2: SEHNR, FQNEAQ (reference sequence). The CDR3 extends over 15 amino acids. V shed 0 bases and J shed 4 bases, with 10 bases lying between them. CDR3 coding DNA: TGTGCCAGCAGCTTAGCTAGCGGTGCTTACAATGAGCAGTTCTTC. This gives the protein CASSLASGAYNEQFF. The full variable domain, its missing parts supplied by reference TRBV7-9 and TRBJ2-1, is DTGVSQNPRHKITKRGQNVTFRCDPISEHNRLYWYRQTLGQGPEFLTYFQNEAQLEKSRLLSDRFSAERPKGSFSTLEIQRTEQGDSAMYLCASSLASGAYNEQFFGPGTRLTVL.

This chain joins TRBV27 and TRBJ2-1; possible D gene TRBD1, 5 bases. The CDR3 runs 12 residues. The V end lost 2 bases, the J end lost 8 bases, and 7 bases lay between the germline ends. The germline CDR1 and CDR2 sequences are MNHEY and SMNVEV (reference sequence). As DNA, the CDR3 is TGTGCCAGCAGTTTAACCAGGGATGAGCAGTTCTTC. It encodes CASSLTRDEQFF.

The chain has TRBV12-3 or TRBV12-4 and TRBJ1-1; no definite D call. This CDR3 contains 13 residues. The V end was cut by 1 base, the J end by 4 bases, with 7 bases between. As DNA, the CDR3 is TGTGCCAGCAGTTTAGGAGACATCACTGAAGCTTTCTTT. It translates to CASSLGDITEAFF.

This clone has a single count. The rearrangement uses TRBV7-9 and TRBJ2-1; 11 bases line up with TRBD2. Trimming at V came to 3 bases and at J to 4 bases, leaving 11 bases not matched to a gene. This CDR3 spans 18 amino acids. CDR1 and CDR2 from the germline V gene are SEHNR and FQNEAQ (reference sequence). CDR3 nucleotide sequence: TGTGCCAGCAGCTTTAGCATTAGCGGGAGGGAGAGATACAATGAGCAGTTCTTC. Protein sequence: CASSFSISGRERYNEQFF.

The CDR3 DNA reads as TGTGCCAGCAGTCCGACAGGGTCCTACGAGCAGTACTTC. It is translated as CASSPTGSYEQYF. The rearrangement uses TRBV12-3 or TRBV12-4 and TRBJ2-7; 7 positions match TRBD1. V dropped 5 bases and J dropped 1; count of bases not matched to a gene: 2. The CDR3 has 13 residues.

V is TRBV6-5 and J is TRBJ2-5, with TRBD2 as a possible D gene (5 bases). The CDR3 sequence is 16 residues long. CDR1 is MNHEY, CDR2 SVGAGI, per germline. The germline V and J ends were trimmed by 2 bases and 0 bases, with 13 bases remaining between them. The CDR3 DNA reads TGTGCCAGCAGTTACGGTGGGGTCGGGAACCAAGAGACCCAGTACTTC. Its protein product is CASSYGGVGNQETQYF.

This chain links TRBV5-4 with TRBJ1-1; a possible D gene is TRBD1 (5 bases). The CDR3 consists of 15 residues. In germline, CDR1 is SGHNT, CDR2 YYREEE (reference sequence). The V and J ends lost 0 bases and 4 bases respectively, with 13 bases between them. CDR3 amino acids: CASSLVGAGFTEAFF. DNA for the CDR3: TGTGCCAGCAGCTTGGTAGGGGCAGGGTTCACTGAAGCTTTCTTT. The whole variable domain, remainder taken from reference TRBV5-4 and TRBJ1-1, is ETGVTQSPTHLIKTRGQQVTLRCSSQSGHNTVSWYQQALGQGPQFIFQYYREEENGRGNFPPRFSGLQFPNYSSELNVNALELDDSALYLCASSLVGAGFTEAFFGQGTRLTVV.

V and J are TRBV7-9 and TRBJ2-7; D gene unclear. The germline V and J ends were trimmed by 8 bases and 0 bases, with 11 bases remaining between them. CDR3 length equals 13 residues. The germline gives CDR1 SEHNR, CDR2 FQNEAQ (reference sequence). DNA of the CDR3: TGTGCCAGCCGGCGGTTTTCCTCCTACGAGCAGTACTTC. Its protein product is CASRRFSSYEQYF.

V and J are TRBV4-3 and TRBJ2-7; TRBD1 aligns across 9 bases. The CDR3 extends over 14 amino acids. Per germline, CDR1 LGHNA and CDR2 YSLEER. J was trimmed by 4 bases and V by 3 bases; bases with no gene match: 4. CDR3: CASSQMTGGYEQYF. DNA for the CDR3: TGCGCCAGCAGCCAGATGACAGGGGGTTACGAGCAGTACTTC.

V usage is TRBV28 and J usage is TRBJ1-5, with 8 bases fitting TRBD1. Germline V gene data show CDR1 as MDHEN and CDR2 as SYDVKM. CDR3 size: 15 residues. The J segment lost 5 bases and the V segment lost 2 bases, leaving 5 bases of the junction unmatched. As DNA, the CDR3 is TGTGCCAGCAGTTTAAACAGGGGGTTGTATCAGCCCCAGCATTTT. Amino acids: CASSLNRGLYQPQHF.

The V call is TRBV9, the J call TRBJ2-1, with D unresolved. Germline V gives CDR1 SGDLS, CDR2 YYNGEE. Trimming took 0 bases from V and 6 from J, leaving 7 bases between them. The CDR3 length is 13 residues. CDR3: CASSVEQFNEQFF. For the CDR3, the DNA is TGTGCCAGCAGCGTAGAACAGTTCAATGAGCAGTTCTTC.

CDR3 protein: CASSWGTGANTGELFF. As DNA, the CDR3 is TGTGCCAGCAGCTGGGGAACAGGAGCTAACACCGGGGAGCTGTTTTTT. The chain joins TRBV5-5 to TRBJ2-2; D is possibly TRBD1 (5 bases). The V gene's germline CDR1 is SGHKS and CDR2 YYEKEE (reference sequence). Trimming removed 3 bases from V and 2 bases from J, with 14 bases in between. The CDR3 length is 16 residues.

The genes are TRBV11-2 and TRBJ2-7, with D possibly being TRBD2 (5 bases). In germline, CDR1 is SGHAT, CDR2 FQNNGV. Trimming removed 0 bases at V and 3 bases at J, with 9 bases between. The CDR3 runs 14 residues. In DNA, the CDR3 is TGTGCCAGCAGCTTAGATCCGGGGATCTACGAGCAGTACTTC. Its protein is CASSLDPGIYEQYF. The full variable domain, its missing parts supplied by reference TRBV11-2 and TRBJ2-7, is EAGVAQSPRYKIIEKRQSVAFWCNPISGHATLYWYQQILGQGPKLLIQFQNNGVVDDSQLPKDRFSAERLKGVDSTLKIQPAKLEDSAVYLCASSLDPGIYEQYFGPGTRLTVT.

A remark on this clone: The identical CDR3 is also encoded by other nucleotide sequences in the sample. The V call is TRBV19, the J call TRBJ1-1; tentative D call: TRBD1 (6 bases). V lost 3 bases to trimming and J lost 1 base, with 9 bases between them. The germline V gene encodes CDR1 LNHDA and CDR2 SQIVND (reference sequence). This CDR3 contains 14 residues. The CDR3 region is CASSITGTNTEAFF. The CDR3 DNA reads as TGTGCCAGTAGTATCACAGGGACGAACACTGAAGCTTTCTTT. The variable domain in full, with the rest retrieved from reference TRBV19 and TRBJ1-1, is DGGITQSPKYLFRKEGQNVTLSCEQNLNHDAMYWYRQDPGQGLRLIYYSQIVNDFQKGDIAEGYSVSREKKESFPLTVTSAQKNPTAFYLCASSITGTNTEAFFGQGTRLTVV.